These 31 T cell receptor beta chains share one sample of origin, sequenced in a study of spatial heterogeneity in lung cancer. TCRdb re-called the 5' RACE reads through MiXCR, storing one row per CDR3 protein. This table has around 10,000 distinct CDR3 sequences, under 4.5% appearing once. Sample time point: sample taken at primary tumor resection. The authors sequenced whole RNA from tumor, nontumor lung or frozen PBMC without sorting. The sequenced sample was PBMCs, obtained at surgery. Source of these receptors: a female donor with early-stage non-small cell lung cancer.

This clonotype was recorded many times. This beta chain appears as a stray read in a library generated for alpha chains; its size is not informative. V gene TRBV7-3 combines with J gene TRBJ2-3; 8 bases line up with TRBD2. The junction had 8 bases not matched to a gene; V was cut back by 2 bases and J by 4 bases. Germline V gene lookup returns CDR1 SGHTA and CDR2 FQGTGA. CDR3 size: 16 residues. Written as DNA, the CDR3 is TGTGCCAGCAGCTTAGGCAACGGGAGGGCCGCAGATACGCAGTATTTT. It translates to CASSLGNGRAADTQYF.

This clonotype is classed as medium-sized (0.01 to 0.1%). In a library made to pick up alpha chains, this beta chain is a stray read with a size that means little. The genes are TRBV27 and TRBJ2-1; 14 bases are a match to TRBD2. The germline gives CDR1 MNHEY, CDR2 SMNVEV (reference sequence). Losses at the gene ends were 6 bases for V and 6 bases for J; bases not matched to a gene: 4. This CDR3 is 15 amino acids long. The CDR3 reads CASSAGTSGGNEQFF. CDR3 in DNA: TGTGCCAGCAGCGCTGGGACTAGCGGGGGCAATGAGCAGTTCTTC.

On this clonotype itself: This beta chain represents an off-target read in a library built for alpha chains; its size is of limited meaning. The chain links TRBV7-2 to TRBJ2-1; 16 bases agree with TRBD2. CDR3 length: 17 amino acids. Trimming removed 5 bases from V and 7 bases from J; junction bases left unmatched: 8. Looked up from germline, CDR1 is SGHTA and CDR2 is FQGNSA. The CDR3 loop reads CASSQGTSGRAGNEQFF. The CDR3 nucleotides are TGTGCCAGCAGCCAGGGGACTAGCGGGAGGGCGGGTAATGAGCAGTTCTTC.

This clonotype was found a few times. Within a library made for alpha chains, this beta chain is off target, and its count is uninformative. V and J are TRBV29-1 and TRBJ2-2, with 11 bases fitting TRBD2. CDR3 length: 15 amino acids. With 6 bases clipped from V and 4 bases from J, the junction kept 7 bases outside the gene matches. The germline V gene has CDR1 SQVTM and CDR2 ANQGSEA. The CDR3 DNA reads as TGCAGCGTCCGCCCGGGACTAGCGGTCACCGGGGAGCTGTTTTTT. Translating gives CSVRPGLAVTGELFF.

This clonotype appeared many times. This beta chain is an off-target read within a library intended for alpha chains, so its frequency means little. This chain uses TRBV3-1 with TRBJ2-1, with 9 nucleotides matching TRBD2. There are 15 residues in the CDR3. Germline V gives CDR1 LGHDT, CDR2 YNNKEL (reference sequence). V was clipped by 0 bases and J by 5 bases; unmatched bases: 2. The CDR3: CASSQDSGRNNEQFF. CDR3 coding DNA: TGTGCCAGCAGCCAAGATAGCGGGAGAAACAATGAGCAGTTCTTC.

This clonotype was counted a few times. Within a library made for alpha chains, this beta chain is off target, and its count is uninformative. This chain links TRBV19 with TRBJ2-7, with 9 positions matching TRBD1. The CDR3 loop spans 13 amino acids. Trimming at V came to 6 bases and at J to 6 bases, leaving 6 bases not matched to a gene. Germline values: CDR1 LNHDA, CDR2 SQIVND (reference sequence). Here the CDR3 reads CASSRDRVGEQYF. The CDR3 bases are TGTGCCAGTAGCCGGGACAGGGTTGGCGAGCAGTACTTC.

This clonotype was detected many times. This beta chain turned up in a library designed for alpha chains; as an off-target read, its abundance says little. The chain is built from TRBV7-9 and TRBJ1-4; D remains unclear. The ends were cut back, 0 bases at V and 4 bases at J, with 18 bases in the middle. CDR1 is SEHNR, CDR2 FQNEAQ, per germline (reference sequence). The CDR3 extends over 18 amino acids. The CDR3 DNA follows: TGTGCCAGCAGCTTAGCCCGGGAGTCCGCCCGTCTTAATGAAAAACTGTTTTTT. Translated: CASSLARESARLNEKLFF.

The sample holds one count of this clonotype. Little can be read into the size of this beta chain, an off-target read in a library designed for alpha chains. The V call is TRBV3-1, the J call TRBJ2-2; D unresolved. The CDR3 is made up of 14 amino acids. The germline CDR1 and CDR2 sequences are LGHDT and YNNKEL (reference sequence). V lost 1 base and J 3 bases, leaving 6 bases between the germline ends. The CDR3 DNA sequence: TGTGCCAGCAGCCAAGGCCCGGACACCGGGGAGCTGTTTTTT. Translating gives CASSQGPDTGELFF.

This clonotype was observed at least ten times. This beta chain is an unintended read in a library built for alpha chains; its size means little. This chain uses TRBV5-1 with TRBJ2-3; 14 nucleotides align to TRBD2. The CDR3 covers 17 residues. In germline, CDR1 is SGHRS, CDR2 YFSETQ. Trimming cost V 0 bases and J 2 bases; bases outside gene matches: 2. The CDR3 here is CASSLGTSGGYTDTQYF. The CDR3 DNA is TGCGCCAGCAGCTTGGGGACTAGCGGGGGGTACACAGATACGCAGTATTTT.

By frequency in the sample, this clonotype is medium-sized. A library made for alpha chains picked up this beta chain off target, so its size means little. This chain joins TRBV7-2 and TRBJ1-5; D remains unclear. Germline assignment: CDR1 SGHTA and CDR2 FQGNSA. The CDR3 extends over 14 amino acids. Deletions cut 1 base from V and 2 bases from J, with 6 bases between. The CDR3 coding sequence is TGTGCCAGCAGCTTAGATCTCCGCAATCAGCCCCAGCATTTT. Its protein is CASSLDLRNQPQHF.

In this sample, this clonotype turned up many times. The library was prepared for alpha chains; this beta chain is a stray read, so its frequency means little. The chain joins TRBV12-3 or TRBV12-4 to TRBJ2-6, with D perhaps matching TRBD1 or TRBD2 (6 bases each). The CDR3 spans 16 residues. V lost 2 bases to trimming and J lost 2 bases, with 10 bases between them. The CDR3 here is CASSLMGGAGANVLTF. The DNA for the CDR3 is TGTGCCAGCAGTTTAATGGGGGGCGCTGGGGCCAACGTCCTGACTTTC.

This clonotype was recorded many times. Being off target in a library aimed at alpha chains, this beta chain has a size of little meaning. The chain couples TRBV19 to TRBJ2-4, with a weak D call TRBD2 (6 bases). The CDR3 spans 14 residues. V was pared by 5 bases and J by 7 bases, with 15 bases between. Germline V gene data show CDR1 as LNHDA and CDR2 as SQIVND (reference sequence). CDR3 region: CASSERGGVNIQYF. The DNA of the CDR3 is TGTGCCAGTAGTGAAAGGGGCGGGGTGAACATTCAGTACTTC.

The sample holds many counts of this clonotype. This beta chain lies outside the target of a library built for alpha chains; its clone size means little. The chain carries TRBV9 and TRBJ2-5, with 8 bases lining up with TRBD1. Germline values: CDR1 SGDLS, CDR2 YYNGEE. The CDR3 spans 16 residues. After removal of 0 bases from V and 1 base from J, the junction contained 5 bases not matched to a gene. The CDR3 DNA sequence: TGTGCCAGCAGCGTAGGGACAGGGAGTTCCCAAGAGACCCAGTACTTC. This translates into CASSVGTGSSQETQYF.

This clonotype was seen many times. With the library built for alpha chains, this beta chain is off target and its frequency is not meaningful. CDR3 loop: CASSLRQGRGGYTF. The CDR3 nucleotides read TGTGCCAGCAGCTTACGACAGGGGAGAGGTGGCTACACCTTC. This sequence joins TRBV5-4 and TRBJ1-2, with 8 bases matching TRBD1. Germline CDR1 reads SGHNT; CDR2 reads YYREEE (reference sequence). The CDR3 consists of 14 residues. With 2 bases clipped from V and 7 bases from J, the junction kept 7 bases outside the gene matches.

This clonotype came up many times. Because this beta chain is a stray read in a library intended to capture alpha chains, its abundance should not be given much weight. V and J are TRBV19 and TRBJ1-2; D is unclear. The V end was cut by 7 bases, the J end by 5 bases, with 14 bases between. The CDR3 is made up of 13 amino acids. CDR1 is LNHDA, CDR2 SQIVND, per germline (reference sequence). The CDR3 coding sequence is TGTGCCAGTATTGGGTCCGGACGGTATGGCTACACCTTC. Its translation is CASIGSGRYGYTF.

In this sample, this clonotype turned up many times. This beta chain represents an off-target read in a library built for alpha chains; its size is of limited meaning. The gene calls are TRBV28 and TRBJ2-7, with TRBD1 identical over 8 bases. V lost 4 bases to trimming and J lost 4 bases; unmatched junction nucleotides: 18. Per germline, CDR1 MDHEN and CDR2 SYDVKM. This CDR3 is built from 18 residues. The CDR3 here is CASSSDRERVTSDYEQYF. The DNA of the CDR3 is TGTGCCAGCAGTTCGGACAGGGAAAGAGTGACGTCTGATTACGAGCAGTACTTC.

This clonotype was seen repeatedly, ten times or more. Found in a library prepared for alpha chains, this beta chain is an off-target read, and its abundance has little meaning. The rearrangement links TRBV4-2 to TRBJ2-7; D is unclear. This CDR3 comprises 13 residues. Germline V gives CDR1 LGHNA, CDR2 YNFKEQ. Trimming removed 0 bases at V and 2 bases at J, with 5 bases between. The CDR3 spells CASSQESPYEQYF. Written as DNA, the CDR3 is TGTGCCAGCAGCCAAGAGAGCCCCTACGAGCAGTACTTC.

This clonotype was recorded many times. This beta chain lies outside the target of a library built for alpha chains; its clone size means little. The chain combines TRBV6-1 with TRBJ2-3; D gene ambiguous. There are 12 residues in the CDR3. In germline, CDR1 is MNHNS, CDR2 SASEGT. Trimming took 6 bases from V and 6 from J, leaving 10 bases between them. The CDR3: CASSGRRDTQYF. In DNA form, the CDR3 reads TGTGCCAGCAGCGGGCGGCGGGATACGCAGTATTTT.

This clonotype was seen ten or more times. For a library built for alpha chains, this beta chain is a stray read; little rests on its size. The CDR3 coding sequence is TGCGCCAGCAGTGAGCCCCACCGCCGACCCCCGGGGAGGGAGACCCAGTACTTC. Translating gives CASSEPHRRPPGRETQYF. This chain uses TRBV10-2 with TRBJ2-5, with a weak D call TRBD2 (6 bases). Trimming pared 2 bases from V and 5 bases from J, leaving 24 bases between. CDR1 WSHSY and CDR2 SAAADI come from the germline V gene. The CDR3 totals 18 residues.

This clonotype appeared many times. Since it is a stray read in a library aimed at alpha chains, this beta chain has a size that is not meaningful. The CDR3 sequence is CSAMTTLYYNEQFF. CDR3 DNA sequence: TGCAGTGCTATGACTACCTTATACTACAATGAGCAGTTCTTC. The J gene is TRBJ2-1, the V gene TRBV20-1; tentatively, D is TRBD2 (5 bases). The CDR3 is made up of 14 amino acids. V lost 4 bases and J lost 3, with 13 bases in between. Germline CDR1 and CDR2: DFQATT and SNEGSKA (reference sequence).

The sample holds many counts of this clonotype. In a library made to pick up alpha chains, this beta chain is a stray read with a size that means little. The CDR3 protein is CASSARFGETQYF. In nucleotides, the CDR3 is TGTGCCAGCAGTGCTCGGTTCGGGGAGACCCAGTACTTC. V and J are TRBV6-4 and TRBJ2-5; D unclear. The germline V and J ends were trimmed by 4 bases and 5 bases, with 11 bases remaining between them. The CDR3 is made up of 13 amino acids. Per germline, CDR1 MRHNA and CDR2 SNTAGT.

This clonotype was counted at least ten times. Found in a library prepared for alpha chains, this beta chain is an off-target read, and its abundance has little meaning. V is TRBV23-1 and J is TRBJ2-7; perhaps TRBD2 as D (6 bases). TRBV23-1 is identified as an open reading frame with a role that is uncertain. The ends were cut back, 6 bases at V and 4 bases at J, with 13 bases in the middle. This CDR3 region has 13 residues. DNA of the CDR3: TGCGCCAGCAGCGGGGGAGACACTTACGAGCAGTACTTC. Translating gives CASSGGDTYEQYF.

This clonotype occurred many times. As an off-target read in a library built for alpha chains, this beta chain has a frequency of little significance. The V gene is TRBV7-9, the J gene TRBJ2-1, with D unclear. The germline gives CDR1 SEHNR, CDR2 FQNEAQ (reference sequence). V dropped 10 bases and J dropped 7 bases, with 11 bases sitting between them. The length of the CDR3 is 11 residues. CDR3 DNA: TGTGCCACGTTAGTAGGGAATGAGCAGTTCTTC. This translates into CATLVGNEQFF.

This clonotype was picked up many times. The library was built for alpha chains, so this beta chain is an off-target read and its size means little. The chain couples TRBV5-1 to TRBJ2-2; D could derive from TRBD1 or TRBD2 (6 bases each). The V end lost 2 bases, the J end lost 3 bases, and 11 bases lay between the germline ends. This CDR3 has 15 amino acids. Germline V lookup: CDR1 SGHRS, CDR2 YFSETQ. The CDR3 loop is CASSFSGADTGELFF. The CDR3 DNA reads TGCGCCAGCAGCTTTTCGGGGGCAGACACCGGGGAGCTGTTTTTT.

This clonotype has ten or more counts. Within a library made for alpha chains, this beta chain is off target, and its count is uninformative. This chain uses TRBV3-1 with TRBJ1-6, with 7 bases lining up with TRBD1. The CDR3 has 13 residues. Germline V gene sequence: CDR1 LGHDT, CDR2 YNNKEL (reference sequence). Unmatched junction bases numbered 4, after V lost 7 bases and J lost 7 bases. The CDR3 reads CASNRQGNSPLHF. CDR3 sequence (DNA): TGTGCCAGCAACCGACAGGGAAATTCACCCCTCCACTTT.

This clonotype was found a few times. This beta chain represents an off-target read in a library built for alpha chains; its size is of limited meaning. The chain links TRBV25-1 to TRBJ1-4; a possible D gene is TRBD1 (5 bases). Germline V gene lookup returns CDR1 MGHDK and CDR2 SYGVNS. The CDR3 loop spans 14 amino acids. V lost 8 bases and J lost 8, with 18 bases in between. CDR3 in amino acids: CASSAPEGAEKLFF. CDR3 nucleotide sequence: TGTGCCAGCTCCGCACCCGAAGGGGCCGAAAAACTGTTTTTT.

To note about this clonotype: The size of this beta chain means little, since it is a stray read in a library made for alpha chains. The genes are TRBV30 and TRBJ2-7, with TRBD1 matching over 7 bases. CDR1 is GTSNPN and CDR2 is SVGIG in the germline V gene (reference sequence). The CDR3 covers 12 residues. Unmatched junction bases numbered 3, after V lost 5 bases and J lost 2 bases. CDR3 sequence: CAWDRATYEQYF. For the CDR3, the DNA is TGTGCCTGGGACAGGGCCACCTACGAGCAGTACTTC.

This clonotype was detected many times. This beta chain appears as a stray read in a library generated for alpha chains; its size is not informative. The chain couples TRBV20-1 to TRBJ2-3; the match to TRBD2 covers 12 bases. The CDR3 spans 17 residues. After removal of 7 bases from V and 4 bases from J, the junction contained 15 bases not matched to a gene. Germline CDR1 DFQATT, CDR2 SNEGSKA (reference sequence). In DNA form, the CDR3 reads TGCAGTGTAGGCCTAGCGGGAGGGCTGACTTTCCCAGATACGCAGTATTTT. It yields the protein CSVGLAGGLTFPDTQYF.

This clonotype was recorded at least ten times. Because this beta chain is a stray read in a library intended to capture alpha chains, its abundance should not be given much weight. This chain joins TRBV6-2 or TRBV6-3 and TRBJ2-3; 7 bases map to TRBD2. With 4 bases clipped from V and 9 bases from J, the junction kept 4 bases outside the gene matches. Germline CDR1 MNHEY, CDR2 SVGEGT. This CDR3 spans 12 amino acids. CDR3 bases: TGTGCCAGCAGTTCAAAGCGGGGCACGCAGTATTTT. It yields the protein CASSSKRGTQYF.

This clonotype was observed many times. This beta chain is off target for a library built for alpha chains, so its abundance means little. V is TRBV20-1 and J is TRBJ2-7; D is undetermined. This CDR3 comprises 14 residues. Per the germline V gene, CDR1 is DFQATT and CDR2 is SNEGSKA (reference sequence). V lost 3 bases and J 3 bases, leaving 15 bases between the germline ends. The CDR3 loop reads CSASTPMVSYEQYF. As DNA, the CDR3 is TGCAGTGCTAGTACCCCAATGGTTAGCTACGAGCAGTACTTC.

The sample holds many counts of this clonotype. This beta chain is an off-target read within a library intended for alpha chains, so its frequency means little. The V call is TRBV9, the J call TRBJ1-2; possibly TRBD1 for D (5 bases). The CDR3 is 15 amino acids. V was shortened by 4 bases and J by 3 bases, with 16 bases between the two germline ends. Germline values: CDR1 SGDLS, CDR2 YYNGEE. The CDR3 nucleotides are TGTGCCAGCAGCCCCGATGGGGGGGTATACTATGGCTACACCTTC. Translating gives CASSPDGGVYYGYTF. The full variable domain, its missing parts supplied by reference TRBV9 and TRBJ1-2, is DSGVTQTPKHLITATGQRVTLRCSPRSGDLSVYWYQQSLDQGLQFLIQYYNGEERAKGNILERFSAQQFPDLHSELNLSSLELGDSALYFCASSPDGGVYYGYTFGSGTRLTVV.